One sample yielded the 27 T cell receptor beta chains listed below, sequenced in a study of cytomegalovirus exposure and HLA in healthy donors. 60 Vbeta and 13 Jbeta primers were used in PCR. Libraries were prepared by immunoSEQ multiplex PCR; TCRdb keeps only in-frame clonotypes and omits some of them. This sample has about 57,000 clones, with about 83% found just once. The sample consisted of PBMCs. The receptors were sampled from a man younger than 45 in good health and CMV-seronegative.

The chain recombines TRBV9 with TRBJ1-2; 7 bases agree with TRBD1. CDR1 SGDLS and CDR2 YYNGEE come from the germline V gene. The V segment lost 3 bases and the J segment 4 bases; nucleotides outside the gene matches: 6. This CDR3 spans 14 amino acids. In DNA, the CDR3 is TGTGCCAGCAGCGAACAGGGGAACCTCTATGGCTACACCTTC. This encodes CASSEQGNLYGYTF.

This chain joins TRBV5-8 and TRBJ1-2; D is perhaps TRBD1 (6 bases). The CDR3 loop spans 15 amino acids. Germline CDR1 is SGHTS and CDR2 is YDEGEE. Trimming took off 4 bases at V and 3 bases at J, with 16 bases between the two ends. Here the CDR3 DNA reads TGTGCCAGCAGCCCCCGGGGACAATCGGACTATGGCTACACCTTC. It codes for CASSPRGQSDYGYTF.

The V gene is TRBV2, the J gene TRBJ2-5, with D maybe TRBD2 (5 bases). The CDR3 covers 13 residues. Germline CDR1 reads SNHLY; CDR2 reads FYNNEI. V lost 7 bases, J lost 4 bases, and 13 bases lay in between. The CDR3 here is CASTPPGGETQYF. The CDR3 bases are TGTGCCAGCACCCCCCCCGGAGGAGAGACCCAGTACTTC.

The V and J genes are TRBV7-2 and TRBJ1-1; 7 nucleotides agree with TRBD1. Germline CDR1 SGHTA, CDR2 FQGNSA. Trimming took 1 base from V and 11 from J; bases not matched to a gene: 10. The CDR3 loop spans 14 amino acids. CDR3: CASSLGGGRAGAFF. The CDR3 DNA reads TGTGCCAGCAGCTTAGGAGGGGGCCGGGCGGGGGCTTTCTTT.

The CDR3 is CASDEVGPETQYF. The CDR3 nucleotides are TGTGCCAGCGACGAGGTAGGCCCAGAGACCCAGTACTTC. The chain has TRBV6-1 and TRBJ2-5; D unresolved. Germline V CDR1 and CDR2: MNHNS, SASEGT. The CDR3 runs to 13 residues. V lost 8 bases to trimming and J lost 4 bases, with 14 bases between them.

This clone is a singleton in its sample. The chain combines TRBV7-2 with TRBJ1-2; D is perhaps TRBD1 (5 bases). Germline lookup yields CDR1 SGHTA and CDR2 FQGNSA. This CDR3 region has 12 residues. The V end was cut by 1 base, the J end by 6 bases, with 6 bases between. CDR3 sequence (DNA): TGTGCCAGCAGCTTAGTAGGGGATGGCTACACCTTC. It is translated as CASSLVGDGYTF. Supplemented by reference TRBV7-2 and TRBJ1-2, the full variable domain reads GAGVSQSPSNKVTEKGKDVELRCDPISGHTALYWYRQSLGQGLEFLIYFQGNSAPDKSGLPSDRFSAERTGGSVSTLTIQRTQQEDSAVYLCASSLVGDGYTFGSGTRLTVV.

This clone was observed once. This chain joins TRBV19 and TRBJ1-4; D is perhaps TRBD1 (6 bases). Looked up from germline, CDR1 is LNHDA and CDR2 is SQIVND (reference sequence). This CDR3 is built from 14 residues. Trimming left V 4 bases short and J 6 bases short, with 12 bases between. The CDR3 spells CASSTDSRYEKLFF. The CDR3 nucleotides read TGTGCCAGTAGTACGGACAGCCGGTATGAAAAACTGTTTTTT.

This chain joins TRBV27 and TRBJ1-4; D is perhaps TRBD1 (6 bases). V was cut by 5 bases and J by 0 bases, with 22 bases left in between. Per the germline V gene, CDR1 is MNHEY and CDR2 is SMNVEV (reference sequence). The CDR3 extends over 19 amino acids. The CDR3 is CASSPRGGPWKTTNEKLFF. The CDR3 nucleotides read TGTGCCAGCAGTCCCCGCGGGGGGCCCTGGAAAACAACTAATGAAAAACTGTTTTTT.

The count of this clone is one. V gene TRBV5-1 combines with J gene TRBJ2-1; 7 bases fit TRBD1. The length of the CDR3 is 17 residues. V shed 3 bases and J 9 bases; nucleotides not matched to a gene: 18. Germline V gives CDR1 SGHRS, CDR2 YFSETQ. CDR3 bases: TGCGCCAGCAGCTCAAACCCGACAGGGTCAAATTTGGGTGAGCAGTTCTTC. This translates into CASSSNPTGSNLGEQFF.

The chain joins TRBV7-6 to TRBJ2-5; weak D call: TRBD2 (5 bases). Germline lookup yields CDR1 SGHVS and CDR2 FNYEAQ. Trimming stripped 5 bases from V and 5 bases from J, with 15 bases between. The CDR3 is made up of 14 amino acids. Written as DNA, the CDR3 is TGTGCCAGCAGCCCAAGGAGAGGCGGGGAGACCCAGTACTTC. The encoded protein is CASSPRRGGETQYF.

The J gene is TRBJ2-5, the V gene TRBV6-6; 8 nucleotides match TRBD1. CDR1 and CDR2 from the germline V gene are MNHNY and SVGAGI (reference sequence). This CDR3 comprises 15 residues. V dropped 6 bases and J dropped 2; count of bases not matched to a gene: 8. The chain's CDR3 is CASRDRDFSQETQYF. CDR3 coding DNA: TGTGCCAGCAGGGACAGGGACTTTTCACAAGAGACCCAGTACTTC.

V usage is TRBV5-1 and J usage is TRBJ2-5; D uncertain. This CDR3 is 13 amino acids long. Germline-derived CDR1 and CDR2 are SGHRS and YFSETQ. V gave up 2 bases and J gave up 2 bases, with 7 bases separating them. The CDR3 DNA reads TGCGCCAGCAGCTTCCCAGGTCAAGAGACCCAGTACTTC. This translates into CASSFPGQETQYF.

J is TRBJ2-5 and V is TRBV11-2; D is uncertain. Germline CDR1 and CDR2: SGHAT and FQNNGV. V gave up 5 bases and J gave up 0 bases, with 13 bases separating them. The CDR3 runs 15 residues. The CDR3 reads CASSPPYINQETQYF. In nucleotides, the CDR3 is TGTGCCAGCAGCCCCCCCTATATAAACCAAGAGACCCAGTACTTC.

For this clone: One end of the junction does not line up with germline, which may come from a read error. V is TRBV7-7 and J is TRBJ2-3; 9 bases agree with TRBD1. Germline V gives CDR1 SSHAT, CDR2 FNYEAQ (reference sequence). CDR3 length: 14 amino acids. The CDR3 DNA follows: TGTGCTAGCAGCTTTGGACAGGGGACAGATACGCAGTATTTT. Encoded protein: CASSFGQGTDTQYF.

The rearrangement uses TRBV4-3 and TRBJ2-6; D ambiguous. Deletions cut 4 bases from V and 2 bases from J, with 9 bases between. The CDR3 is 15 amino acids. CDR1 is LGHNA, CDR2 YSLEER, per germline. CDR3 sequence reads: CASSPTPAGANVLTF. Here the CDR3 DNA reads TGCGCCAGCAGCCCAACGCCGGCTGGGGCCAACGTCCTGACTTTC.

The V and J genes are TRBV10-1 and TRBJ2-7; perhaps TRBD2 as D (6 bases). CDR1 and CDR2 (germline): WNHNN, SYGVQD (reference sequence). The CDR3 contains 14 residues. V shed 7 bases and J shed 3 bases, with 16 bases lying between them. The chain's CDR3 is CASTLALSYYEQYF. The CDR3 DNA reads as TGCGCCAGCACCCTAGCGTTATCTTACTACGAGCAGTACTTC.

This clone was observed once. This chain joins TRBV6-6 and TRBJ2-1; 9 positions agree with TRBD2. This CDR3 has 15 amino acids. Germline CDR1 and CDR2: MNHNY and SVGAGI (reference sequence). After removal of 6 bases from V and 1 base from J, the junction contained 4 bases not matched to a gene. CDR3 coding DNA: TGTGCCAGCAGCTCCAGCGGGAGGTCCTACAATGAGCAGTTCTTC. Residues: CASSSSGRSYNEQFF.

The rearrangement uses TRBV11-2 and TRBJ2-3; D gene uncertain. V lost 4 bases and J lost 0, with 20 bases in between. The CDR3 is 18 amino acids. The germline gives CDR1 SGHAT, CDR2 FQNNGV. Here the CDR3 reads CASSSFAHGATSTDTQYF. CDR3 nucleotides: TGTGCCAGCAGCTCCTTTGCCCATGGAGCAACTAGCACAGATACGCAGTATTTT.

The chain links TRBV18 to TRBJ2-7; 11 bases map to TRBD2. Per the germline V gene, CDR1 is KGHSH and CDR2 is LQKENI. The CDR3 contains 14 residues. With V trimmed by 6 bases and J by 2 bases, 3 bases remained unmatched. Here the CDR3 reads CASSRLAGPYEQYF. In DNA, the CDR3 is TGTGCCAGCTCTCGACTAGCGGGGCCCTACGAGCAGTACTTC.

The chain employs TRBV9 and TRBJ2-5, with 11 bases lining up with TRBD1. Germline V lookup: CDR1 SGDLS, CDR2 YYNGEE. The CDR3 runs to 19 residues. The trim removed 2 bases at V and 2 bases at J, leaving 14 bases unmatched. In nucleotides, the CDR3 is TGTGCCAGCAGCGTCCTACCCGGGACAGGGGGATTGGGGCAAGAGACCCAGTACTTC. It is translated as CASSVLPGTGGLGQETQYF.

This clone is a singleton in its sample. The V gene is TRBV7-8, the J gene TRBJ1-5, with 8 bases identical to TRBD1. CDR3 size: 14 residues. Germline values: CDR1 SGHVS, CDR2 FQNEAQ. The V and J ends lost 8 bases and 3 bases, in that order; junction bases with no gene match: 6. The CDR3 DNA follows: TGTGCCAGCTCTGACAGGGGTCTCAATCAGCCCCAGCATTTT. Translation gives CASSDRGLNQPQHF. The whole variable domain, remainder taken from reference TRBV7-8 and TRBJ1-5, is GAGVSQSPRYKVAKRGQDVALRCDPISGHVSLFWYQQALGQGPEFLTYFQNEAQLDKSGLPSDRFFAERPEGSVSTLKIQRTQQEDSAVYLCASSDRGLNQPQHFGDGTRLSIL.

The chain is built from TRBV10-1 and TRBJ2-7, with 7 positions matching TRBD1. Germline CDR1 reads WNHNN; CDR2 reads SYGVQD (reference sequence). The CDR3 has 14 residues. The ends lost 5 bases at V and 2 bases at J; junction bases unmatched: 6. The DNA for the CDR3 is TGCGCCAGCAGTTCAGGGGGATCCCCCTACGAGCAGTACTTC. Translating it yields CASSSGGSPYEQYF.

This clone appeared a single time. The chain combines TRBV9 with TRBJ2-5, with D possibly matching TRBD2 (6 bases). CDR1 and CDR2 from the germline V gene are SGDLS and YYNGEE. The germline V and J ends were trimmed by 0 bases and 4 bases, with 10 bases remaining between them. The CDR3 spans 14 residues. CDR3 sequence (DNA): TGTGCCAGCAGCGTAGACTCCGGGGGAGAGACCCAGTACTTC. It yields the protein CASSVDSGGETQYF.

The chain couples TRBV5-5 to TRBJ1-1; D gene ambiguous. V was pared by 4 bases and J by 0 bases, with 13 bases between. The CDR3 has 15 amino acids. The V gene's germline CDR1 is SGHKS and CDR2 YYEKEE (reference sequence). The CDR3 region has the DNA TGTGCCAGCAGCCCCACGGGTCCTTTGAACACTGAAGCTTTCTTT. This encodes CASSPTGPLNTEAFF.

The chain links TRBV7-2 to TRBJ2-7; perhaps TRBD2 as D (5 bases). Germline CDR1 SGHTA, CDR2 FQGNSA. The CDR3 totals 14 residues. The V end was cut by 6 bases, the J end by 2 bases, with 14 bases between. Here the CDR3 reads CASRVAGAAYEQYF. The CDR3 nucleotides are TGTGCCAGCAGGGTCGCGGGCGCAGCCTACGAGCAGTACTTC.

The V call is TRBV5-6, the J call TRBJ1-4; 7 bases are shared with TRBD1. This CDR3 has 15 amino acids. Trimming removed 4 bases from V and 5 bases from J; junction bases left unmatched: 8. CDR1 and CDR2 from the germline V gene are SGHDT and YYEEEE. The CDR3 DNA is TGTGCCAGCAGCCGTTCGTGGACAGGAAATGAAAAACTGTTTTTT. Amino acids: CASSRSWTGNEKLFF.

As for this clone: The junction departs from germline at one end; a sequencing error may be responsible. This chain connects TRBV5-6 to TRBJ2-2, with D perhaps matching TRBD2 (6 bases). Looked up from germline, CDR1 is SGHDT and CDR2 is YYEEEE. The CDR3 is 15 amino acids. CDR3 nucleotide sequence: TGTGCCAGCAGCTTGACGCTGCGTGGCACCGGGGGGCTGTTTTTT. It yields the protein CASSLTLRGTGGLFF.